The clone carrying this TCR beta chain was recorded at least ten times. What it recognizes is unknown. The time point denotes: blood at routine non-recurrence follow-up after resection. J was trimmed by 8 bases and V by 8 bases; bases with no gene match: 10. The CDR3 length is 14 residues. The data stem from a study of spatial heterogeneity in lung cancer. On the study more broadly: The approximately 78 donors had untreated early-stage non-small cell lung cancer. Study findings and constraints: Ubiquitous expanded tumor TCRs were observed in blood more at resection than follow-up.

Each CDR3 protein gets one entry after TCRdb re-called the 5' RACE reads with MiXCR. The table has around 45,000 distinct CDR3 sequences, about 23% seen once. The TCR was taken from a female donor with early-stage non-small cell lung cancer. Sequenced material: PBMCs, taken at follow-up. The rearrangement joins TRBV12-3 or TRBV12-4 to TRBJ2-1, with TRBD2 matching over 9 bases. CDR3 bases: TGTGCCAGCGCCCCTGGCGGGGGGGCGTATGAGCAGTTCTTC. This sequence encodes CASAPGGGAYEQFF.